Listed below are T cell receptor beta chains from one sample, sequenced in a study of CD8+CD57+ T cells in acquired aplastic anemia. TCRdb called the reads again in MiXCR, with one record for every CDR3 protein. The profile shows 150,000 to 200,000 distinct CDR3 sequences, 35% to 50% of them singletons. Sequencing was performed on sorted CD4+, CD8+, or CD8+CD57+ T cells (not recorded which) from PBMCs. These receptors were obtained from a human donor in good health. Both conserved end residues are part of each CDR3. The order of the fields is D gene, J gene, V gene, clone size, CDR3 protein, CDR3 DNA. A D gene is named only where the DNA matches it firmly. Expanded clones are given a class, and other clones once, few, many or no size at all.

NA	TRBJ1-6	TRBV28	NA	CASSSRGYNSPLHF	TGTGCCAGCAGTTCCAGGGGCTATAATTCACCCCTCCACTTT
TRBD2	TRBJ2-1	TRBV20-1	many	CSAMHGGGPNEQFF	TGCAGTGCTATGCACGGGGGAGGGCCCAATGAGCAGTTCTTC
TRBD2	TRBJ2-3	TRBV20-1	many	CSASPASGITDTQYF	TGCAGTGCTAGTCCTGCTAGCGGAATCACAGATACGCAGTATTTT
NA	TRBJ2-7	TRBV2	NA	CASSLNIYEQYF	TGTGCCAGCAGCCTCAACATCTACGAGCAGTACTTC
TRBD2	TRBJ2-1	TRBV2	NA	CASKGLAVTYNEQFF	TGTGCCAGCAAGGGACTAGCGGTTACGTACAATGAGCAGTTCTTC
TRBD1	TRBJ2-7	TRBV19	many	CASSPSGTGGYEQYF	TGTGCCAGTAGTCCTTCCGGGACAGGGGGCTACGAGCAGTACTTC
TRBD2	TRBJ2-3	TRBV10-3	NA	CAISGAGTSGGLDTQYF	TGTGCCATCAGTGGAGCCGGGACTAGCGGGGGGTTGGATACGCAGTATTTT
NA	TRBJ1-2	TRBV20-1	many	CSAAGDRRVYGYTF	TGCAGTGCTGCAGGGGACCGCAGGGTCTATGGCTACACCTTC
NA	TRBJ2-7	TRBV29-1	many	CSVGILGRQYF	TGCAGCGTCGGTATACTAGGCCGACAGTACTTC
NA	TRBJ1-5	TRBV19	NA	CASSSQEGDGRHF	TGTGCCAGTAGTTCTCAAGAGGGGGACGGCCGACATTTT
NA	TRBJ2-1	TRBV10-2	NA	CASSETGVKVNEQFF	TGCGCCAGCAGTGAGACAGGAGTGAAAGTCAATGAGCAGTTCTTC
NA	TRBJ1-1	TRBV6-5	many	CASSYSQGSTEAFF	TGTGCCAGCAGTTACTCTCAGGGTTCCACTGAAGCTTTCTTT
TRBD2	TRBJ2-1	TRBV6-2/TRBV6-3	few	CASSYSTSGRGNEQFF	TGTGCCAGCAGTTACTCTACTAGCGGGAGAGGCAATGAGCAGTTCTTC
TRBD2	TRBJ2-1	TRBV7-7	NA	CASSSGLAGDNEQFF	TGTGCTAGCAGCTCGGGACTAGCGGGAGACAATGAGCAGTTCTTC
TRBD1	TRBJ1-2	TRBV29-1	few	CSGLVDRPENVGYTF	TGCAGCGGCCTAGTGGACAGGCCCGAGAATGTAGGCTACACCTTC
NA	TRBJ2-1	TRBV24-1	many	CATSDYDNTGIYNEQFF	TGTGCCACCAGTGATTACGACAACACAGGAATATACAATGAGCAGTTCTTC
NA	TRBJ1-1	TRBV19	NA	CASSIDPLNTEAFF	TGTGCCAGTAGTATAGATCCCTTGAACACTGAAGCTTTCTTT
TRBD1	TRBJ2-5	TRBV5-6	many	CASSSETGGGETQYF	TGTGCCAGCAGCTCTGAGACAGGGGGCGGGGAGACCCAGTACTTC
NA	TRBJ2-7	TRBV2	NA	CASSDRPHSYEQYF	TGTGCCAGCAGTGACAGGCCTCACTCCTACGAGCAGTACTTC
NA	TRBJ2-2	TRBV2	few	CASNSGFANTGELFF	TGTGCCAGCAATAGCGGCTTCGCGAACACCGGGGAGCTGTTTTTT
TRBD1	TRBJ2-5	TRBV4-1	NA	CASSQTGAEETQYF	TGCGCCAGCAGCCAGACAGGGGCAGAAGAGACCCAGTACTTC
TRBD2	TRBJ2-7	TRBV7-9	NA	CASSTGASGVYEQYF	TGTGCCAGCAGTACCGGGGCTAGCGGGGTCTACGAGCAGTACTTC
TRBD2	TRBJ2-7	TRBV3-1	NA	CASSLQEAGTTYEQYF	TGTGCCAGCAGCCTTCAGGAGGCCGGGACTACCTACGAGCAGTACTTC
TRBD2	TRBJ2-1	TRBV13	NA	CASSEGLGSSYNEQFF	TGTGCCAGCAGCGAAGGACTAGGGAGCTCCTACAATGAGCAGTTCTTC
NA	TRBJ2-3	TRBV15	NA	CATSGSGAGADTQYF	TGTGCCACCAGCGGTTCAGGGGCGGGCGCAGATACGCAGTATTTT